One and the same sample provided the 13 T cell receptor beta chains below, sequenced in a study of T-cell reconstitution after alpha-beta-depleted transplantation in children. Unique molecular identifiers featured in how the TCRbeta library was prepared. TCRdb itself ran the PCR reads through MiXCR, one entry per CDR3 protein. The table shows about 240,000 distinct CDR3 sequences, with about 11% occurring only once. The sample was PBMCs from the stem cell graft donor, taken from the stem cell graft. These receptors were obtained from a human donor who donated a stem cell graft to a child with acute lymphoblastic leukemia.

The sample holds many counts of this clonotype. The chain joins TRBV18 to TRBJ2-7; unclear D gene. V was cut by 2 bases and J by 5 bases, with 7 bases left in between. The CDR3 is 12 residues long. Germline loops: CDR1 KGHSH, CDR2 LQKENI. For the CDR3, the DNA is TGTGCCAGCTCACCAAATCGAAACGAGCAGTACTTC. Encoded protein: CASSPNRNEQYF.

This clonotype has at least ten counts. The rearrangement links TRBV25-1 to TRBJ2-5, with 8 bases aligning to TRBD2. The CDR3 runs 14 residues. V shed 4 bases, J shed 9 bases, and the junction held 10 bases outside the gene matches. The germline V gene has CDR1 MGHDK and CDR2 SYGVNS. CDR3 DNA: TGTGCCAGCAGTGCGGGACCGCCGGGGGGGTCCCAGTACTTC. This translates into CASSAGPPGGSQYF.

This clonotype occurred many times. The chain links TRBV18 to TRBJ2-5; D not resolved. The germline V and J ends were trimmed by 1 base and 7 bases, with 4 bases remaining between them. There are 11 residues in the CDR3. Germline V gene sequence: CDR1 KGHSH, CDR2 LQKENI. CDR3 in DNA: TGTGCCAGCTCACCACGAGGGACCCAGTACTTC. Residues: CASSPRGTQYF.

In this sample, this clonotype turned up many times. The chain couples TRBV5-5 to TRBJ2-2; D is ambiguous. Trimming took off 0 bases at V and 6 bases at J, with 9 bases between the two ends. The germline CDR1 and CDR2 sequences are SGHKS and YYEKEE (reference sequence). The CDR3 has 14 amino acids. CDR3 amino acids: CASSLGSVAGELFF. CDR3 in DNA: TGTGCCAGCAGCTTGGGGTCGGTGGCCGGGGAGCTGTTTTTT.

This clonotype occurred many times. V is TRBV7-3 and J is TRBJ2-1; weak D call: TRBD2 (6 bases). With 5 bases removed from V and 12 bases from J, the gap between germline ends came to 23 bases. The germline CDR1 and CDR2 sequences are SGHTA and FQGTGA. This CDR3 has 15 amino acids. The CDR3: CASSPSEGRGRTQFF. The DNA for the CDR3 is TGTGCCAGCAGCCCTAGCGAAGGCCGGGGCAGGACGCAGTTCTTC.

This clonotype was seen ten or more times. This sequence joins TRBV11-2 and TRBJ2-7; TRBD2 matches at 13 bases. Trimming at V came to 2 bases and at J to 5 bases, leaving 6 bases not matched to a gene. CDR1 is SGHAT and CDR2 is FQNNGV in the germline V gene. This CDR3 spans 16 amino acids. CDR3 nucleotides: TGTGCCAGCAGCTTATTCCGGACTAGCGGGGGCCACGAGCAGTACTTC. The encoded protein is CASSLFRTSGGHEQYF.

The gene calls are TRBV29-1 and TRBJ2-3, with D possibly matching TRBD2 (5 bases). The CDR3 sequence is 11 residues long. Between the trimmed V and J ends, which lost 7 bases and 5 bases, there was a span of 10 bases. Germline V gives CDR1 SQVTM, CDR2 ANQGSEA. The CDR3 protein is CSDWRIDTQYF. The CDR3 DNA is TGCAGCGACTGGAGGATAGATACGCAGTATTTT.

In its sample, this clonotype was seen many times. The gene calls are TRBV6-1 and TRBJ1-2, with a weak D call TRBD1 (5 bases). V was trimmed by 2 bases and J by 6 bases, leaving 7 bases between them. Germline CDR1 reads MNHNS; CDR2 reads SASEGT. This CDR3 comprises 12 residues. CDR3 bases: TGTGCCAGCAGTGAATCGGGGGATGGCTACACCTTC. This codes for CASSESGDGYTF.

This clonotype was recorded many times. V and J are TRBV6-1 and TRBJ2-5; TRBD2 might be the D (5 bases). The CDR3 sequence is 17 residues long. The germline V gene has CDR1 MNHNS and CDR2 SASEGT. Trimming left V 2 bases short and J 5 bases short, with 21 bases between. The CDR3 is CASSESGGVGWEETQYF. The CDR3 DNA follows: TGTGCCAGCAGTGAATCTGGTGGGGTAGGTTGGGAGGAGACCCAGTACTTC.

This clonotype has a count of ten or more. The gene calls are TRBV25-1 and TRBJ2-7; D is perhaps TRBD1 (6 bases). The germline CDR1 and CDR2 sequences are MGHDK and SYGVNS. With 4 bases removed from V and 5 bases from J, the gap between germline ends came to 15 bases. The CDR3 loop spans 14 amino acids. The CDR3 here is CASSATGYNDEQYF. CDR3 nucleotides: TGTGCCAGCAGTGCTACAGGGTATAACGACGAGCAGTACTTC.

This clonotype was recorded at least ten times. The chain has TRBV7-6 and TRBJ2-3, with 10 nucleotides matching TRBD1. Germline CDR1 reads SGHVS; CDR2 reads FNYEAQ. The CDR3 spans 17 residues. Unmatched junction bases numbered 11, after V lost 4 bases and J lost 4 bases. The CDR3 nucleotides are TGTGCCAGCAGCTCCCTGTCCGGGGACAGGGGAGCAGATACGCAGTATTTT. Translation gives CASSSLSGDRGADTQYF.

The rearrangement links TRBV6-1 to TRBJ2-1; 8 bases are shared with TRBD2. Germline V CDR1 and CDR2: MNHNS, SASEGT. The CDR3 length is 17 residues. J gave up 3 bases and V 0 bases, and 7 bases lay outside the gene matches. The CDR3 loop reads CASSEASAGGNYNEQFF. DNA of the CDR3: TGTGCCAGCAGTGAAGCGTCCGCGGGAGGCAACTACAATGAGCAGTTCTTC.

Regarding this clonotype: Possible read error: a much larger clone is one base away. The chain joins TRBV2 to TRBJ2-1, with D tentatively TRBD1 or TRBD2 (5 bases each). V lost 0 bases, J lost 12 bases, and 12 bases lay in between. Germline V CDR1 and CDR2: SNHLY, FYNNEI. This CDR3 has 13 residues. CDR3 DNA: TGTGCCAGCAGTGAAGCAGGGACCAACGGGCAGTTCTTC. The encoded protein is CASSEAGTNGQFF.